The 15 T cell receptor beta chains in this list originate from one sample, sequenced in a study of cytomegalovirus exposure and HLA in healthy donors. PCR amplification relied on 60 Vbeta primers (plus 13 Jbeta primers). Measured with immunoSEQ multiplex PCR; TCRdb has only the in-frame clones, and not every one. The table shows roughly 100,000 clones, with 10% occurring only once. Material: PBMCs. The source is a middle-aged man in good health and CMV-seropositive.

On this clone itself: This specimen includes other DNA sequences encoding the same CDR3. The chain carries TRBV19 and TRBJ2-7; the match to TRBD1 covers 9 bases. V gave up 3 bases and J gave up 2 bases; unmatched junction bases: 2. Germline assignment: CDR1 LNHDA and CDR2 SQIVND (reference sequence). The CDR3 covers 14 residues. The DNA for the CDR3 is TGTGCCAGTAGTATGGGACAGGGAGCCTACGAGCAGTACTTC. Translation: CASSMGQGAYEQYF.

V gene TRBV19 combines with J gene TRBJ1-2; D is ambiguous. From germline, CDR1 is LNHDA and CDR2 SQIVND (reference sequence). Trimming stripped 4 bases from V and 4 bases from J, with 10 bases between. The CDR3 has 13 residues. CDR3 in DNA: TGTGCCAGTAGTAGATCAGAGGCCTATGGCTACACCTTC. Its translation is CASSRSEAYGYTF.

The chain couples TRBV19 to TRBJ2-1, with 7 bases matching TRBD2. Trimming cost V 4 bases and J 5 bases; bases outside gene matches: 8. Germline loops: CDR1 LNHDA, CDR2 SQIVND (reference sequence). The CDR3 covers 15 residues. The CDR3 reads CASSSFGLADNEQFF. CDR3 in DNA: TGTGCCAGTAGTAGTTTCGGGCTAGCGGACAATGAGCAGTTCTTC. The entire variable domain, with the rest obtained from reference TRBV19 and TRBJ2-1, is as follows: DGGITQSPKYLFRKEGQNVTLSCEQNLNHDAMYWYRQDPGQGLRLIYYSQIVNDFQKGDIAEGYSVSREKKESFPLTVTSAQKNPTAFYLCASSSFGLADNEQFFGPGTRLTVL.

The sample holds a few counts of this clone. The chain combines TRBV19 with TRBJ1-5; TRBD1 matches 8 bases. The CDR3 loop spans 16 amino acids. Germline V CDR1 and CDR2: LNHDA, SQIVND (reference sequence). J was trimmed by 10 bases and V by 1 base; bases with no gene match: 12. The CDR3 here is CASSIGWTGILQPQHF. CDR3 nucleotide sequence: TGTGCCAGTAGTATAGGATGGACAGGGATATTGCAACCCCAGCATTTT.

This clone was counted a few times. The chain has TRBV4-2 and TRBJ2-1, with a tentative D call TRBD2 (6 bases). Trimming pared 4 bases from V and 1 base from J, leaving 11 bases between. Germline values: CDR1 LGHNA, CDR2 YNFKEQ. The CDR3 is 15 residues long. CDR3 in amino acids: CASSLPGESYNEQFF. The CDR3 nucleotides are TGTGCCAGCAGCCTTCCGGGAGAGTCCTACAATGAGCAGTTCTTC.

This clone came up a few times. V gene TRBV7-2 combines with J gene TRBJ2-2; 9 bases fit TRBD2. This CDR3 is 14 amino acids long. In germline, CDR1 is SGHTA, CDR2 FQGNSA. The V segment lost 5 bases and the J segment 6 bases; nucleotides outside the gene matches: 4. In DNA, the CDR3 is TGTGCCAGCAGCCGGACTAGCGATGCCGGGGAGCTGTTTTTT. Translated: CASSRTSDAGELFF.

This clone came up a few times. The J gene is TRBJ1-3, the V gene TRBV12-1; the DNA was not used to check the table's D call, TRBD1. TRBV12-1 corresponds to a pseudogene. The CDR3 loop spans 18 amino acids. This chain's CDR3 is CASSFEIQGRSSGNTIYF. The CDR3 DNA follows: TGTGCCAGCAGCTTTGAGATACAGGGCAGATCGTCTGGAAACACCATATATTTT.

The chain uses TRBV10-1 and TRBJ2-7; D uncertain. CDR3 length: 14 residues. Per the germline V gene, CDR1 is WNHNN and CDR2 is SYGVQD (reference sequence). Trimming shortened V by 3 bases and J by 1 base, and 10 bases separated the two germline ends. The chain's CDR3 is CASSESGLSYEQYF. As DNA, the CDR3 is TGCGCCAGCAGTGAATCAGGCTTATCCTACGAGCAGTACTTC.

This clone turned up a few times. The rearrangement links TRBV5-6 to TRBJ2-3; D is perhaps TRBD2 (6 bases). With 0 bases removed from V and 0 bases from J, the gap between germline ends came to 17 bases. Per germline, CDR1 SGHDT and CDR2 YYEEEE. This CDR3 spans 18 amino acids. CDR3 bases: TGTGCCAGCAGCTTGGGGTCTGGAGCGGGTGTGAGCACAGATACGCAGTATTTT. Translation: CASSLGSGAGVSTDTQYF.

This chain links TRBV4-1 with TRBJ2-7; 8 bases line up with TRBD1. Germline-derived CDR1 and CDR2 are MGHRA and YSYEKL. There are 15 residues in the CDR3. The V segment lost 0 bases and the J segment 7 bases; nucleotides outside the gene matches: 8. The CDR3 DNA reads TGCGCCAGCAGCCAAGAGCGGCAGGGGGCGTGGGAGCAGTACTTC. As protein: CASSQERQGAWEQYF.

Points on this clone: The junction differs from germline at one of its ends, possibly a read error. The chain is built from TRBV9 and TRBJ2-7; 7 bases map to TRBD2. The CDR3 runs 14 residues. Looked up from germline, CDR1 is SGDLS and CDR2 is YYNGEE. In nucleotides, the CDR3 is TGCGCCAGCAGCGGGTTCGGGGGGAACTACGAGCAGTACTTC. Translated, it gives CASSGFGGNYEQYF.

This clone was seen only a few times. V usage is TRBV29-1 and J usage is TRBJ2-6, with a tentative D call TRBD1 (6 bases). Trimming left V 8 bases short and J 4 bases short, with 15 bases between. Germline assignment: CDR1 SQVTM and CDR2 ANQGSEA. CDR3 length equals 14 residues. The CDR3 reads CSFYRAGGANVLTF. Written as DNA, the CDR3 is TGCAGCTTCTACAGGGCAGGAGGGGCCAACGTCCTGACTTTC.

This chain joins TRBV28 and TRBJ2-5; D is unclear. CDR1 and CDR2 from the germline V gene are MDHEN and SYDVKM. The CDR3 is 13 amino acids. Trimming removed 3 bases from V and 2 bases from J, with 7 bases in between. CDR3 in DNA: TGTGCCAGCAGTTTGGCCTTTCAAGAGACCCAGTACTTC. Encoded protein: CASSLAFQETQYF.

J is TRBJ1-1 and V is TRBV6-5, with 7 bases identical to TRBD1. The length of the CDR3 is 15 residues. Unmatched junction bases numbered 8, after V lost 5 bases and J lost 2 bases. Germline V gene data show CDR1 as MNHEY and CDR2 as SVGAGI. CDR3 nucleotides: TGTGCCAGCAGTGGACTGGGACAGCTAAACACTGAAGCTTTCTTT. Amino acids: CASSGLGQLNTEAFF.

V gene TRBV7-3 combines with J gene TRBJ2-6; TRBD2 agrees at 11 bases. V shed 5 bases and J 4 bases; nucleotides not matched to a gene: 10. CDR1 is SGHTA and CDR2 is FQGTGA in the germline V gene. This CDR3 region has 18 residues. CDR3 in amino acids: CASSARLAGSGGANVLTF. As DNA, the CDR3 is TGTGCCAGCAGCGCCCGACTAGCGGGGTCCGGGGGGGCCAACGTCCTGACTTTC. Combining the CDR3 with reference TRBV7-3 and TRBJ2-6 gives the whole variable domain GAGVSQTPSNKVTEKGKYVELRCDPISGHTALYWYRQSLGQGPEFLIYFQGTGAADDSGLPNDRFFAVRPEGSVSTLKIQRTERGDSAVYLCASSARLAGSGGANVLTFGAGSRLTVL.